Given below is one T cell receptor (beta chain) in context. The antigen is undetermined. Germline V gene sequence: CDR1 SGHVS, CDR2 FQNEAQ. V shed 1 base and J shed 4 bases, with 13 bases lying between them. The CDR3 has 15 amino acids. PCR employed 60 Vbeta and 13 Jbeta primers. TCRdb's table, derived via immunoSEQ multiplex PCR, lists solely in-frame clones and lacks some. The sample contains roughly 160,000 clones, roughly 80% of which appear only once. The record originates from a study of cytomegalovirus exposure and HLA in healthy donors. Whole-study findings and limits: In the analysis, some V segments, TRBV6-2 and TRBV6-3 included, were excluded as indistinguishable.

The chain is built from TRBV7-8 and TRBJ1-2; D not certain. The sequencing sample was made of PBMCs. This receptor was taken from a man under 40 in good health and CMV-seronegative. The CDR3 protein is CASSLVSSGSYGYTF. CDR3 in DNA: TGTGCCAGCAGCTTAGTCTCCTCGGGGAGCTATGGCTACACCTTC.